This T cell receptor beta chain emerged from a study of blood T cell repertoires in COVID-19 (dated by TCRdb to the early 2020s). With regard to the full study: The collaborator samples originated in the United States, Italy and Spain and spanned the acute and convalescent phases of COVID-19. The prospective study material was composed of cDNA or gDNA derived from T cells, B-cell-depleted T cells, or PBMCs. Samples were obtained from the ongoing ImmuneRACE study (first 160 participants) and from over 1,000 subjects provided by 6 global collaborators. HLA class I and class II types, where available, came from metadata supplied by the sample provider rather than from assay-based typing. Sample metadata almost always included a de-identified subject ID, COVID-19 status, age in years and sex. Deeply sampled blood TCRbeta repertoires from subjects exposed to, actively infected with, or recovered from COVID-19 were included in the dataset. The repertoires were released in a freely available public database meant as a resource for research on the immune response to SARS-CoV-2. What the study reported, not specific to this receptor: Clinical and demographic metadata were provided uncurated, with the amount varying by source and participant.

Each collaborating institution followed its own protocols to collect whole blood in K2EDTA tubes. For TCRbeta analysis, collaborators shipped samples in one of three forms: frozen whole blood, isolated PBMCs, or DNA extracted from either of those sample types. Turning to this clone: Its antigen is currently not known. Compared with germline, one end of the junction differs, possibly owing to a read error.

The immunoSEQ Assay, a bias-controlled multiplex PCR, was used to amplify TCRbeta CDR3 regions from genomic DNA. The original pipeline was this. The number of nucleated cells in each sample was estimated by amplification of reference gene primers within the assay. To quantify the absolute abundance of each unique TCRbeta CDR3 rearrangement, sequence reads were collapsed and filtered. Productive Simpson clonality was computed per sample as the square root of Simpson's diversity index over productive rearrangements. TCRdb took this table from immuneACCESS and kept in-frame rearrangements with V and J called. Such tables lack part of the clones; where checked against another copy, unresolved V genes explain under half of the gap, and the rest is unexplained. Clone size and the V and J calls come from that table; the DNA yielded D and trimming. Present in this sample are 50,000 to 75,000 clones, around 84% of which were seen just once. Of the sample, 5.5% to 7.5% falls within the top ten clones.

The CDR3 goes from the cysteine to the phenylalanine over 18 residues. Kept here is only the CDR3 DNA, which spans 54 bases and is read in frame from base 1. Sequences SGHRS (CDR1) and YFSETQ (CDR2) are obtained from the germline V gene. This TCR was recovered from a man aged 55-75 years with acute or convalescent COVID-19. This chain joins TRBV5-1 to TRBJ1-1, with TRBD1 as a weak D call on 6 bases. The specimen was peripheral blood. The bases are TGCGCCCGCAGCGTTGGCTTGCGGGGGGGCGGAGGGAACACTGAAGCTTTCTTT. It specifies CARSVGLRGGGGNTEAFF. Extended through the reference TRBV5-1 and TRBJ1-1 proteins, this CDR3 yields the full variable domain: KAGVTQTPRYLIKTRGQQVTLSCSPISGHRSVSWYQQTPGQGLQFLFEYFSETQRNKGNFPGRFSGRQFSNSRSEMNVSTLELGDSALYLCARSVGLRGGGGNTEAFFGQGTRLTVV.